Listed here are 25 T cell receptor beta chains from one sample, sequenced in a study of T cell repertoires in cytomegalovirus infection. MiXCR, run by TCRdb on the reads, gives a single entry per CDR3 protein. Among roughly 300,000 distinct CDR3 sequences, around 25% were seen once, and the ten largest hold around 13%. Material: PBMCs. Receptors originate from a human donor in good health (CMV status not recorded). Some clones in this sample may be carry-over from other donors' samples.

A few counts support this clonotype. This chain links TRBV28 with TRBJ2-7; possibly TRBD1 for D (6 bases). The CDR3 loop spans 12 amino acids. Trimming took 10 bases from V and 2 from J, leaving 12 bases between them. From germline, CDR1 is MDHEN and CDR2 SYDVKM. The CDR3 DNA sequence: TGTGCCACGAACAGGGTCACCTACGAGCAGTACTTC. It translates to CATNRVTYEQYF.

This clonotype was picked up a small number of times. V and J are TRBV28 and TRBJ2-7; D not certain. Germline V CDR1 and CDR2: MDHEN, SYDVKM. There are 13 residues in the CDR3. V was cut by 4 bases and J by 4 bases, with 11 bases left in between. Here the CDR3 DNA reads TGTGCCAGCAGTTACGAAGGACGGTACGAGCAGTACTTC. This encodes CASSYEGRYEQYF. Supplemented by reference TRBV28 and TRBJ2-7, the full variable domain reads DVKVTQSSRYLVKRTGEKVFLECVQDMDHENMFWYRQDPGLGLRLIYFSYDVKMKEKGDIPEGYSVSREKKERFSLILESASTNQTSMYLCASSYEGRYEQYFGPGTRLTVT.

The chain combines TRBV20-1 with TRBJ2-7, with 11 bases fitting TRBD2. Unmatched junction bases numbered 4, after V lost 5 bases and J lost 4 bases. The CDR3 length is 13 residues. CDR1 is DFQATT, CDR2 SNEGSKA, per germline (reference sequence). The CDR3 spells CSARGLAVYEQYF. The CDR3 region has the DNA TGCAGTGCTCGGGGACTAGCGGTGTACGAGCAGTACTTC.

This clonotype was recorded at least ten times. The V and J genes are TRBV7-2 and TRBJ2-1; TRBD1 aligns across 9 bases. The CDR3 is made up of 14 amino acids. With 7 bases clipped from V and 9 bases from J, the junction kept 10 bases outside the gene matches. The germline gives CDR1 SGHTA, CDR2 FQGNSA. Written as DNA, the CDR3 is TGTGCCAGCATCCATGCCACAGGGGGCATTGAGCAGTTCTTC. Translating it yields CASIHATGGIEQFF.

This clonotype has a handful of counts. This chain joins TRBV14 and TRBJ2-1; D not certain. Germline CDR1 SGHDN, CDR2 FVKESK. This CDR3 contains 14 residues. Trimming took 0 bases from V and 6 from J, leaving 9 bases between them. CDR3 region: CASSQDFGANEQFF. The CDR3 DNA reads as TGTGCCAGCAGCCAAGATTTCGGTGCCAATGAGCAGTTCTTC.

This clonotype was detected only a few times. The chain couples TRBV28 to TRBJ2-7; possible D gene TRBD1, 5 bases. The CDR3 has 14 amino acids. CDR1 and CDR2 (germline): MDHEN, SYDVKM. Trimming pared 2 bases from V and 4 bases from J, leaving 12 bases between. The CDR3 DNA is TGTGCCAGCAGTTTAATGGGGCGCGGATACGAGCAGTACTTC. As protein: CASSLMGRGYEQYF.

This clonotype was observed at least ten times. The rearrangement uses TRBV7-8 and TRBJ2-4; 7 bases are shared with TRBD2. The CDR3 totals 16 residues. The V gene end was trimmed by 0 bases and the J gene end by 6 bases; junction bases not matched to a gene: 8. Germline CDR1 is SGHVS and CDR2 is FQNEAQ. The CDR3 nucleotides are TGTGCCAGCAGCTTAGCGGGGGGGGGGTTGGGAAACATTCAGTACTTC. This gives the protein CASSLAGGGLGNIQYF.

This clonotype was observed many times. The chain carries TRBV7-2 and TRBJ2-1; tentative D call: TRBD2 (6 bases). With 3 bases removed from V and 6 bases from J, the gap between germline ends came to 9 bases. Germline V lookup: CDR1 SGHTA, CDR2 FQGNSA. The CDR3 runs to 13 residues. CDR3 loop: CASSFGEANEQFF. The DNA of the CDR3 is TGTGCCAGCAGCTTCGGGGAGGCCAATGAGCAGTTCTTC.

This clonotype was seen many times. The CDR3 is CASRRTSGPYEQYF. The CDR3 DNA follows: TGTGCCAGCAGAAGGACTAGCGGCCCCTACGAGCAGTACTTC. The V gene is TRBV12-3 or TRBV12-4, the J gene TRBJ2-7; TRBD2 agrees at 10 bases. With V trimmed by 6 bases and J by 2 bases, 4 bases remained unmatched. The CDR3 has 14 amino acids.

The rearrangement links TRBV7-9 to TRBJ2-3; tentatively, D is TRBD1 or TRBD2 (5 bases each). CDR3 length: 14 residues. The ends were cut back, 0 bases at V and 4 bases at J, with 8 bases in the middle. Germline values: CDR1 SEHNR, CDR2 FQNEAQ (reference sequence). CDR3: CASSLAGTSDTQYF. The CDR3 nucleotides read TGTGCCAGCAGCTTAGCCGGGACCTCAGATACGCAGTATTTT. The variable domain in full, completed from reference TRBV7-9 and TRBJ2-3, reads DTGVSQNPRHKITKRGQNVTFRCDPISEHNRLYWYRQTLGQGPEFLTYFQNEAQLEKSRLLSDRFSAERPKGSFSTLEIQRTEQGDSAMYLCASSLAGTSDTQYFGPGTRLTVL.

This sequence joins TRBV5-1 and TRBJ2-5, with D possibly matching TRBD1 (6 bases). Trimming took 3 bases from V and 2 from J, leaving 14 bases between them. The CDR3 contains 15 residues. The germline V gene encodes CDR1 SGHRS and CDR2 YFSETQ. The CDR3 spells CASSSTGHLQETQYF. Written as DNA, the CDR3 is TGCGCCAGCAGCTCCACGGGACATTTACAAGAGACCCAGTACTTC.

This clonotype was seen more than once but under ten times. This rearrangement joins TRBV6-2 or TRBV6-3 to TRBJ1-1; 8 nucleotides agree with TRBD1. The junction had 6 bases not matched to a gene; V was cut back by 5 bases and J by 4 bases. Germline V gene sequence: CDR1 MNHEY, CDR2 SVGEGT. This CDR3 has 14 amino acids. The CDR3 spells CASSLTGGGTEAFF. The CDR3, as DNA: TGTGCCAGCAGTCTAACAGGGGGAGGCACTGAAGCTTTCTTT.

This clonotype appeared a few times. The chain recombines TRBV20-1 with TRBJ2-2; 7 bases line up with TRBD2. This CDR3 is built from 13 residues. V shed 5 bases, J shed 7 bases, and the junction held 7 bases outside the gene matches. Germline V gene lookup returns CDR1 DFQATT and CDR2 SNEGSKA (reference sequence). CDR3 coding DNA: TGCAGTGCTGGGCGGCTAGCGGACGGGGAGCTGTTTTTT. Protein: CSAGRLADGELFF.

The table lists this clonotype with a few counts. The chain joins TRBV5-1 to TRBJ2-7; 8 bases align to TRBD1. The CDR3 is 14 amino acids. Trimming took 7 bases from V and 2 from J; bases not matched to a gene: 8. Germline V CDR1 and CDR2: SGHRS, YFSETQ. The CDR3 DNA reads TGCGCCAGCCCTGGGACAGGTTATACCTACGAGCAGTACTTC. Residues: CASPGTGYTYEQYF.

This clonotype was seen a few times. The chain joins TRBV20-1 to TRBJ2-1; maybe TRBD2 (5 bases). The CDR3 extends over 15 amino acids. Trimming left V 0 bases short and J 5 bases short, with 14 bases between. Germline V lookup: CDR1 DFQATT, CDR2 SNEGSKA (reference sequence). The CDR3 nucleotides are TGCAGTGCTAGAGATGGATCTAGCTACAACAATGAGCAGTTCTTC. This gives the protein CSARDGSSYNNEQFF.

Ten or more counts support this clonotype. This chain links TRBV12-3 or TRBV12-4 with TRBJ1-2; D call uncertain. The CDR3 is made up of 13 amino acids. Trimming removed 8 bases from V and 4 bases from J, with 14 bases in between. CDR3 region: CASSLPAGYGYTF. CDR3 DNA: TGTGCCAGCTCCCTCCCGGCGGGCTATGGCTACACCTTC.

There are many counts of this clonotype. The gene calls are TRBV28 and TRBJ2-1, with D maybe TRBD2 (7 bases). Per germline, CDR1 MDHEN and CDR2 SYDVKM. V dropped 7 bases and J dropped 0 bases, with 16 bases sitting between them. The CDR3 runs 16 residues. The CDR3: CASNWGGPSSYNEQFF. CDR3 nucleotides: TGTGCCAGCAACTGGGGGGGGCCGAGCTCCTACAATGAGCAGTTCTTC.

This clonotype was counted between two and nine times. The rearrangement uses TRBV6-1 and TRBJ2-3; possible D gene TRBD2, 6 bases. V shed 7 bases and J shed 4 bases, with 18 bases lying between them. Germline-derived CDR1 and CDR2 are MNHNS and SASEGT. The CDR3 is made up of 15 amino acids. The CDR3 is CASNTGDGRPDTQYF. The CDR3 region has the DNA TGTGCCAGCAATACGGGGGACGGACGACCAGATACGCAGTATTTT.

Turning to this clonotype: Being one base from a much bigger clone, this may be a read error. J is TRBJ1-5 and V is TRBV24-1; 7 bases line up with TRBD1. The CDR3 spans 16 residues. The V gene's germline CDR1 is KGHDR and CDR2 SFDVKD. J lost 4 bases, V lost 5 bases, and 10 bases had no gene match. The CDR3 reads CATSVSTGFQNQPQHF. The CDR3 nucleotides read TGTGCCACCAGTGTCTCGACAGGGTTTCAGAATCAGCCCCAGCATTTT.

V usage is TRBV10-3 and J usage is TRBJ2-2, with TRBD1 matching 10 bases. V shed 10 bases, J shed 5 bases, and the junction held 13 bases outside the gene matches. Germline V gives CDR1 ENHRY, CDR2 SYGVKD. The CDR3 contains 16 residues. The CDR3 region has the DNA TGTGCCACCAACCCACCCGGGACAGGGGTAACCGGGGAGCTGTTTTTT. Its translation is CATNPPGTGVTGELFF.

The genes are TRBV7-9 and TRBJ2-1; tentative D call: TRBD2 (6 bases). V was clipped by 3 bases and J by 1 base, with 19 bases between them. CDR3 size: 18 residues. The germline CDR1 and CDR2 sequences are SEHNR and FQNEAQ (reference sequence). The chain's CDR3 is CASSLTGLAVGSYNEQFF. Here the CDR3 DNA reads TGTGCCAGCAGCTTGACGGGACTTGCGGTAGGGTCCTACAATGAGCAGTTCTTC.

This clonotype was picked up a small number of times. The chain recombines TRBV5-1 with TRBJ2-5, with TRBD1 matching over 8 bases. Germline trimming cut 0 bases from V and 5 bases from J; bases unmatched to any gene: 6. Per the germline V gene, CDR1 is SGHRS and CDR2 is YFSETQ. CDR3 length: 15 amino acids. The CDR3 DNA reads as TGCGCCAGCAGCTTGGCCGGGACAGGACTGGAGACCCAGTACTTC. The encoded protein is CASSLAGTGLETQYF.

The CDR3 sequence: CASSSPPMPPDSPLHF. In DNA, the CDR3 is TGTGCCAGCAGTTCCCCGCCTATGCCACCGGATTCACCCCTCCACTTT. The chain is built from TRBV28 and TRBJ1-6, with D unclear. In germline, CDR1 is MDHEN, CDR2 SYDVKM. Trimming took 4 bases from V and 8 from J, leaving 18 bases between them. The CDR3 spans 16 residues.

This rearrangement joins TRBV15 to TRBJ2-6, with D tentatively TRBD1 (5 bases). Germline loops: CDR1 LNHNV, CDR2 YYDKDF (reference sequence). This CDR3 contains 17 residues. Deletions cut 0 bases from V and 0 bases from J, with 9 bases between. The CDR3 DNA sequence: TGTGCCACCAGCAGAGACGACAGAGTCTCTGGGGCCAACGTCCTGACTTTC. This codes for CATSRDDRVSGANVLTF.

CDR3 region: CASSDLNQGTNKQFF. The DNA of the CDR3 is TGTGCCAGCAGTGATCTAAATCAGGGTACTAATAAGCAGTTCTTC. The chain has TRBV25-1 and TRBJ2-1; weak D call: TRBD1 (5 bases). The V end was cut by 3 bases, the J end by 11 bases, with 20 bases between. Per germline, CDR1 MGHDK and CDR2 SYGVNS. The CDR3 contains 15 residues.